The subject of this entry is one T cell receptor beta chain. These data come from a study of shared clonotypes between healthy human individuals. CDR1 is LNHDA, CDR2 SQIVND, per germline (reference sequence). V lost 5 bases and J 0 bases, leaving 7 bases between the germline ends. The length of the CDR3 is 13 residues. Sequencing was performed with immunoSEQ multiplex PCR; in TCRdb, only in-frame clones are kept and a portion is missing. The table records 2 million to 2.5 million clones, 80% to 95% of them present only once. The sequenced material came from naive CD4+ T cells from PBMCs. Subset in this sample: CD45RA+ positively selected. The TCR sequence derives from a man between 18 and 35 years old in good health. Some clones in this sample may be carry-over from other donors' samples. This rearrangement joins TRBV19 to TRBJ1-1; no reliable D call. The CDR3 spells CASSGPVNTEAFF. CDR3 nucleotide sequence: TGTGCCAGTAGTGGACCAGTGAACACTGAAGCTTTCTTT.